This paragraph covers one T cell receptor beta chain sequence. Its antigen specificity is not known. Base quality data are lacking; no much larger clone is found one base away. The data stem from a study of shared clonotypes between healthy human individuals (dated by TCRdb to 2019 to 2021). Context from the whole study: The cohort included three men and a couple of women between 18 and 49 years of age. Each donor's leukapheresis produced roughly between about 0.85 and 10 billion PBMCs. Blood TCR repertoires of roughly five healthy adults were deeply sequenced to estimate repertoire size and the extent of clonotype sharing between individuals. To increase sequencing depth and limit assay-specific biases, TCR repertoire library preparation and sequencing were carried out by different laboratories using diverse techniques. For each donor, three plates each were used for CD4 naive and CD4 memory, two plates were used for CD8 naive, and one plate was used for CD8 memory. Paper-wide results and their limitations: Pairwise subsampling indicated that sequencing depth was expected to affect the degree of clonotype sharing among donors. Higher generation probabilities were observed for clonotypes shared by all four sorted-subset donors than for non-shared clonotypes. Across four donors, roughly 5% of naive CD4, roughly 3.4% of naive CD8, roughly 2.3% of memory CD4, and about 0.4% of memory CD8 clonotypes were shared. Only blood was sampled, and tissue TCR repertoires likely differ from those in blood. Estimated clonotype richness was generally larger for naive than for memory subsets. Because the study included only a small number of donors, the genetic and exposure-history diversity represented was limited. Rarefaction of sorted-subset datasets indicated incomplete sequencing despite the large sequencing depth.

The donors were healthy, HIV-negative adults who had no recently reported acute infections or vaccinations. Every donor was a Caucasian adult residing in Nashville, Tennessee, USA. CD8 memory samples combined magnetically selected CD45RO+ cells with CCR7-negative CD45RA+ effector memory (TemRA) cells. Blood was obtained by leukapheresis, after which PBMCs were separated by Ficoll-Histopaque density gradient centrifugation and cryopreserved in liquid nitrogen vapor phase. Analytical flow cytometry was used to check the purity and quantity of every magnetically sorted T cell population. Genomic DNA was isolated from each sorted fraction and quantified by UV absorbance on a Nanodrop 2000c. Using the deep immunoSEQ assay, multiplex PCR amplified TCR CDR3 regions from genomic DNA. Extracted genomic DNA from each cell subset was spread evenly across all wells of several immunoSEQ 96-well plates, with each plate serving as a replicate. For sorted subsets, each replicate PCR was loaded with 200 ng genomic DNA, equivalent to 30,000 to 35,000 T cell genomes. The purified libraries were quantified using a Qubit 3.0 fluorometer, sized with a Bioanalyzer 2100, and then quantified again using the KAPA Library Quantification kit. A separate single-read 150-cycle Illumina NextSeq 550 flow cell was used to sequence each immunoSEQ 96-well plate. The published analysis was carried out like this. Because the immunoSEQ output held only junctional sequences and lacked quality scores, the filtering could not match the filtering applied to full-length reads. Sequences were annotated with PyIR, a Python wrapper for IgBLAST v1.9, using IMGT germline references to assign V/J genes and CDR3. Reads were removed for weak V/J assignments (E-value above 1e-6), missing CDR3, stop codons, out-of-frame junctions, or ambiguous translated residues. V3J clonotypes were defined as sequences sharing an identical inferred V gene, J gene, and CDR3 amino acid sequence. The percentage overlap between two repertoires was calculated by dividing the number of shared unique clonotypes by the size of the smaller repertoire. Three approaches were used to assess repertoire richness: RTK rarefaction, the Chao1 estimator, and Recon v2.1 estimates of unobserved clonotypes. Generation probabilities for all TCRbeta clonotypes obtained by the gDNA method from several donors were computed using OLGA. As stored in TCRdb, this immuneACCESS dataset retains in-frame rearrangements with V and J assigned. A fraction of the clones does not appear; measured against another copy, unresolved V genes explain less than half of the discrepancy, and the remainder lacks a known reason. V and J calls and clone size are copied from that table; D and trimming were computed from the DNA. This sample holds about 690,000 clones; about 90% were observed only once. About a third of the sample comes from the top ten.

The CDR3, from cysteine to phenylalanine, totals 15 residues. This entry keeps only the CDR3 DNA: 45 bases, framed from base 1. V is trimmed back by 3 bases and J by 5 bases, and the junction contains 4 bases that no gene match accounts for. CDR1 and CDR2 are drawn from the germline V gene (reference sequence): SEHNR, FQNEAQ. This clonotype was sampled from a man between 18 and 29 years old in good health. Some clones in this sample may be carry-over from other donors' samples. Sequenced sample: memory CD8+ T cells from PBMCs. This specimen's cell subset or site label, interpreted: CD45RO+ cells pooled with CCR7-negative TemRA cells. The chain is encoded by TRBV7-9 joined to TRBJ1-1, and 12 junctional nucleotides match TRBD1. The nucleotides are TGTGCCAGCAGCTTGGGGACAGGGGGCGCGACTGAAGCTTTCTTT. It codes for CASSLGTGGATEAFF.